A single sample gave rise to the 14 T cell receptor beta chains below, sequenced in a study of CD8+ T cells in alopecia areata. As to treatment: oral pan-JAK inhibitor, 5-10 mg twice daily. Sequencing used cDNA as its template, made by extracting RNA and reverse transcribing it. The method was immunoSEQ multiplex PCR; TCRdb's version includes in-frame clones alone and lacks a portion of them. Found here are 110,000 to 150,000 clones, about 56% of them singletons; the top ten hold roughly 15%. The material sequenced was CD8+ T cells sorted from blood, taken at week 4, from a patient treated with tofacitinib. All receptors come from a human donor with alopecia areata.

This chain connects TRBV19 to TRBJ2-7; 8 nucleotides align to TRBD2. The CDR3 consists of 15 residues. CDR1 is LNHDA, CDR2 SQIVND, per germline (reference sequence). Trimming took 10 bases from V and 0 from J; bases not matched to a gene: 11. CDR3 sequence reads: CATSPGGGSSYEQYF. The CDR3 bases are TGTGCCACCTCGCCAGGCGGGGGGAGCTCCTACGAGCAGTACTTC. Full variable domain (missing parts from reference TRBV19 and TRBJ2-7): DGGITQSPKYLFRKEGQNVTLSCEQNLNHDAMYWYRQDPGQGLRLIYYSQIVNDFQKGDIAEGYSVSREKKESFPLTVTSAQKNPTAFYLCATSPGGGSSYEQYFGPGTRLTVT.

V is TRBV27 and J is TRBJ1-2; maybe TRBD1 (6 bases). CDR1 is MNHEY, CDR2 SMNVEV, per germline (reference sequence). Between the trimmed V and J ends, which lost 0 bases and 8 bases, there was a span of 13 bases. The CDR3 spans 14 residues. The CDR3 here is CASSLSTGIGGYTF. The CDR3 DNA reads TGTGCCAGCAGTTTATCTACAGGGATCGGCGGCTACACCTTC.

There are a few counts of this clone. The chain couples TRBV4-1 to TRBJ2-5; perhaps TRBD2 as D (6 bases). CDR3 length: 13 amino acids. Trimming left V 4 bases short and J 5 bases short, with 11 bases between. CDR1 and CDR2 (germline): MGHRA, YSYEKL. The chain's CDR3 is CASSPVGGETQYF. The DNA of the CDR3 is TGCGCCAGCAGCCCTGTGGGGGGTGAGACCCAGTACTTC.

This clone was detected only a few times. The V gene is TRBV7-9, the J gene TRBJ2-7; 7 bases agree with TRBD1. Germline CDR1 is SEHNR and CDR2 is FQNEAQ (reference sequence). CDR3 size: 14 residues. With 3 bases clipped from V and 0 bases from J, the junction kept 2 bases outside the gene matches. The CDR3 DNA sequence: TGTGCCAGCAGCTTTGGGACAGACTCCTACGAGCAGTACTTC. This translates into CASSFGTDSYEQYF.

J is TRBJ2-1 and V is TRBV27, with D possibly called TRBD1 or TRBD2 (6 bases each). The V gene's germline CDR1 is MNHEY and CDR2 SMNVEV (reference sequence). The CDR3 length is 13 residues. V lost 8 bases and J lost 8, with 16 bases in between. CDR3 loop: CASAAGGSYEQFF. The CDR3 bases are TGTGCCAGCGCAGCCGGGGGCTCCTATGAGCAGTTCTTC.

This clone was counted between two and nine times. The chain is built from TRBV5-4 and TRBJ1-3; TRBD1 might be the D (6 bases). V was clipped by 0 bases and J by 1 base, with 11 bases between them. Looked up from germline, CDR1 is SGHNT and CDR2 is YYREEE (reference sequence). The CDR3 spans 16 residues. The CDR3, as DNA: TGTGCCAGCAGCTTGGACAGGGCGGCGTCTGGAAACACCATATATTTT. This codes for CASSLDRAASGNTIYF.

The chain uses TRBV7-3 and TRBJ2-1; no reliable D call. Trimming shortened V by 2 bases and J by 4 bases, and 6 bases separated the two germline ends. Germline V CDR1 and CDR2: SGHTA, FQGTGA. CDR3 length equals 13 residues. The CDR3 DNA reads TGTGCCAGCAGCTTAGTGGGGTACAATGAGCAGTTCTTC. It codes for CASSLVGYNEQFF.

This clone came up a few times. The rearrangement uses TRBV9 and TRBJ2-2; D remains ambiguous. Trimming pared 2 bases from V and 5 bases from J, leaving 4 bases between. This CDR3 is built from 12 residues. Germline CDR1 and CDR2: SGDLS and YYNGEE. CDR3 in DNA: TGTGCCAGCAGCGTGATAACCGGGGAGCTGTTTTTT. As protein: CASSVITGELFF.

The gene calls are TRBV5-8 and TRBJ2-3, with TRBD2 identical over 7 bases. The CDR3 has 16 residues. Germline V gene sequence: CDR1 SGHTS, CDR2 YDEGEE. Trimming removed 6 bases from V and 2 bases from J; junction bases left unmatched: 12. In nucleotides, the CDR3 is TGTGCCAGCACCAAGGGAGGGTCTCTCGTCACAGATACGCAGTATTTT. It codes for CASTKGGSLVTDTQYF. Using reference TRBV5-8 and TRBJ2-3 for the parts outside the CDR3, the full variable domain is EAGVTQSPTHLIKTRGQQATLRCSPISGHTSVYWYQQALGLGLQFLLWYDEGEERNRGNFPPRFSGRQFPNYSSELNVNALELEDSALYLCASTKGGSLVTDTQYFGPGTRLTVL.

The rearrangement links TRBV30 to TRBJ2-5; D is tentatively TRBD1 or TRBD2 (5 bases each). The germline V and J ends were trimmed by 7 bases and 1 base, with 16 bases remaining between them. Germline V gene sequence: CDR1 GTSNPN, CDR2 SVGIG (reference sequence). This CDR3 has 14 residues. CDR3 sequence (DNA): TGTGCCTTGTCGGGACCGCTAGTCCAAGAGACCCAGTACTTC. It is translated as CALSGPLVQETQYF.

This clone was detected only a few times. The genes are TRBV14 and TRBJ2-1, with no clear D. The CDR3 is made up of 14 amino acids. Germline CDR1 and CDR2: SGHDN and FVKESK. V lost 0 bases, J lost 3 bases, and 6 bases lay in between. CDR3 sequence (DNA): TGTGCCAGCAGCCAAGAGAATCACTACAATGAGCAGTTCTTC. Residues: CASSQENHYNEQFF.

This chain joins TRBV25-1 and TRBJ2-7, with a tentative D call TRBD1 (5 bases). Germline values: CDR1 MGHDK, CDR2 SYGVNS. The ends were cut back, 3 bases at V and 6 bases at J, with 12 bases in the middle. This CDR3 has 13 amino acids. Here the CDR3 DNA reads TGTGCCAGCAGTGACAAAAGAGACAGCGAGCAGTACTTC. Its protein is CASSDKRDSEQYF.

V and J are TRBV5-6 and TRBJ2-7; D is ambiguous. Germline-derived CDR1 and CDR2 are SGHDT and YYEEEE. V lost 4 bases and J 2 bases, leaving 7 bases between the germline ends. This CDR3 comprises 12 residues. The CDR3 spells CASSRTPYEQYF. In DNA form, the CDR3 reads TGTGCCAGCAGCCGGACCCCCTACGAGCAGTACTTC.

Here the CDR3 DNA reads TGTGCCAGCAGAGGGGACCTCCAAGAGACCCAGTACTTC. Encoded protein: CASRGDLQETQYF. J is TRBJ2-5 and V is TRBV2; the D call may be TRBD1 or TRBD2 (5 bases each). CDR3 length equals 13 residues. V lost 6 bases, J lost 1 base, and 9 bases lay in between. Germline CDR1 is SNHLY and CDR2 is FYNNEI.